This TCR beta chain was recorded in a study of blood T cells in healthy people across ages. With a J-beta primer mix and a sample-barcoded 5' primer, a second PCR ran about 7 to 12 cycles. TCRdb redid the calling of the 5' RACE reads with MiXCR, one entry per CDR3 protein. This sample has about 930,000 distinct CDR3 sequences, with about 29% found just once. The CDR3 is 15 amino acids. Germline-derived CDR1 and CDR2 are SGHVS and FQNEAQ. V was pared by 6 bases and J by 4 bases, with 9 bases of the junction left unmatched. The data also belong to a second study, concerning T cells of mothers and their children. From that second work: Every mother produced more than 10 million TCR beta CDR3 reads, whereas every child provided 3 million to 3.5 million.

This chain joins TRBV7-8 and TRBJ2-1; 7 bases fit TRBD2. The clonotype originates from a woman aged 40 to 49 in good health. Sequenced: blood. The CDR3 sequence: CASSFRLAIYNEQFF. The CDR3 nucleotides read TGTGCCAGCAGTTTTAGACTAGCCATATACAATGAGCAGTTCTTC.